Listed below are T cell receptor beta chains from one sample, sequenced in a study of T cells in Graves' hyperthyroidism and ophthalmopathy. TCRdb used MiXCR to reprocess the multiplex PCR reads, holding one entry per CDR3 protein. The sample holds approximately 610,000 distinct CDR3 sequences, roughly 14% seen once. The specimen sequenced was blood. The receptors come from a woman aged 40-49 years with Graves' ophthalmopathy. Both conserved end residues are part of each CDR3. A D gene is named only where the DNA matches it firmly. A clone size is listed for some rows: how often the clone was seen (once, few, many), or a class if it is expanded.

>TRBD1|TRBV5-1|-|TRBJ1-3
TGCGCCAGCGGTCCGGGACAGCCTCTCTCTGGAAACACCATATATTTT
CASGPGQPLSGNTIYF
>-|TRBV5-1|many|TRBJ2-7
TGCGCCAGCAGCTTGGGCGGGACAGACCCCTCCTACGAGCAGTACTTC
CASSLGGTDPSYEQYF
>TRBD1|TRBV29-1|few|TRBJ1-5
TGCAGCGTTGAGGACAGGGGGGAGCCCCAGCATTTT
CSVEDRGEPQHF
>TRBD1|TRBV29-1|many|TRBJ2-7
TGCAGCGTTGAAGAGGGACAGGGAGGGCAGTACTTC
CSVEEGQGGQYF
>-|TRBV6-2/TRBV6-3|few|TRBJ2-3
TGTGCCACCACTCTAGAGGGATGGTATACAGATACGCAGTATTTT
CATTLEGWYTDTQYF
>-|TRBV15|many|TRBJ2-7
TGTGCCACCAGCAGAGACCGGGACGAGCAGTACTTC
CATSRDRDEQYF
>-|TRBV27|many|TRBJ2-2
TGTGCCAGCAGTTTAAACGGTCCTTTGGGTGGGCTGTTTTTT
CASSLNGPLGGLFF
>-|TRBV5-1|few|TRBJ2-2
TGCGCCAGCAGCTTGAGAGGGGATGTCACCGGGGAGCTGTTTTTT
CASSLRGDVTGELFF
>-|TRBV7-9|many|TRBJ2-2
TGTGCCCTGTTCGGAATGACCGGGGAGCTGTTTTTT
CALFGMTGELFF
>-|TRBV20-1|-|TRBJ2-5
TGCAGTGCTAGAGGTCTAGCGAGGGAGACCCAGTACTTC
CSARGLARETQYF
>TRBD1|TRBV12-3/TRBV12-4|many|TRBJ2-7
TGTGCCAGCAGGTGGACAGGGGCGGCTCAAAACGAGCAGTACTTC
CASRWTGAAQNEQYF
>TRBD1|TRBV6-2/TRBV6-3|many|TRBJ1-1
TGTGCCAGCAGTTACACCAGGGACAGGGGGAGAACTGAAGCTTTCTTT
CASSYTRDRGRTEAFF
>TRBD1|TRBV10-3|many|TRBJ2-7
TGTGCCATCAGTTCGGGACAGGGTGGCGAGCAGTACTTC
CAISSGQGGEQYF
>TRBD1|TRBV7-2|few|TRBJ2-7
TGTGCCAGCAGCTTTTCGACAGGGGCCTACGAGCAGTACTTC
CASSFSTGAYEQYF
>-|TRBV20-1|many|TRBJ2-7
TGCAGTGCTAGAGATTCGGGCGAGCAGTACTTC
CSARDSGEQYF
>TRBD2|TRBV2|many|TRBJ2-2
TGTGCCAGCAGGCGACTAGCAACCGGGGAGCTGTTTTTT
CASRRLATGELFF
>TRBD2|TRBV4-1|few|TRBJ2-7
TGCGCCAGCAGCCAAGCCCCAGCGGGAGGAAACGAGCAGTACTTC
CASSQAPAGGNEQYF
>-|TRBV12-3/TRBV12-4|few|TRBJ1-2
TGTGCCAGCAACTACCCAGACTATGGCTACACCTTC
CASNYPDYGYTF
>-|TRBV30|few|TRBJ2-7
TGTGCCTGGACCACTAGCCGTTACGAGCAGTACTTC
CAWTTSRYEQYF
>TRBD1|TRBV4-1|-|TRBJ1-2
TGCGCCAGCAGCCAGGGGGACAGGAATGACTATGGCTACACCTTC
CASSQGDRNDYGYTF
>-|TRBV4-2|many|TRBJ1-2
TGTGCCAGCAGCCAAGGGTCCGAACGTACCTCCTATGGCTACACCTTC
CASSQGSERTSYGYTF
>TRBD2|TRBV20-1|few|TRBJ2-3
TGCAGTGCTAGAGGGGCGCGGGAGGGATCAGATACGCAGTATTTT
CSARGAREGSDTQYF
>TRBD1|TRBV11-3|many|TRBJ2-2
TGTGCCAGCAGCCCGCGGACAGGGCGGACCGGGGAGCTGTTTTTT
CASSPRTGRTGELFF
>TRBD1|TRBV12-3/TRBV12-4|many|TRBJ2-7
TGTGCCAGCACCCGCGGGACAGGGGGGAGCGGGAGTATCTACGAGCAGTACTTC
CASTRGTGGSGSIYEQYF
>-|TRBV7-8|many|TRBJ2-5
TGTGCCAGCAGCTTAGTGCTAGCATGGGAGACCCAGTACTTC
CASSLVLAWETQYF
>-|TRBV14|few|TRBJ2-5
TGTGCCAGCAGCCAAGACCGACAGTGGGAGACCCAGTACTTC
CASSQDRQWETQYF
>TRBD2|TRBV6-1|many|TRBJ2-5
TGTGCCAGCAGTGAAGGTAGCGGGACGTACCAAGAGACCCAGTACTTC
CASSEGSGTYQETQYF
>-|TRBV19|many|TRBJ2-7
TGTGCCAGTAGACCTCTCGGGACCGAGGACGAGCAGTACTTC
CASRPLGTEDEQYF
>TRBD1|TRBV6-1|-|TRBJ2-2
TGTGCCAGCAAGGACAGGGAAGAGACCGGGGAGCTGTTTTTT
CASKDREETGELFF
>-|TRBV15|many|TRBJ2-2
TGTGCCACCAGCAGAACCCGTGGGACCGTGAACACCGGGGAGCTGTTTTTT
CATSRTRGTVNTGELFF
>TRBD1|TRBV10-2|many|TRBJ1-1
TGCGCCAGCAGTTACGACAGGGCTGGGACTGAAGCTTTCTTT
CASSYDRAGTEAFF